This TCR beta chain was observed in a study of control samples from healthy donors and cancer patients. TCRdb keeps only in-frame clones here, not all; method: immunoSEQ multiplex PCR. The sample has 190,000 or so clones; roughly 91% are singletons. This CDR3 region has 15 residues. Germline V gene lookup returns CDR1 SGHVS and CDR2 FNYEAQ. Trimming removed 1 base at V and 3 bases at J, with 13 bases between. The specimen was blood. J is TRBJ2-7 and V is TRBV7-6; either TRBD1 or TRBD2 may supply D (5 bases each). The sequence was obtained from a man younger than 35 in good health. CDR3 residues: CASSLDQGPFYEQYF. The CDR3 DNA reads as TGTGCCAGCAGCTTAGACCAGGGACCGTTCTACGAGCAGTACTTC. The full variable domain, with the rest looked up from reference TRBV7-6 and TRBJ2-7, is GAGVSQSPRYKVTKRGQDVALRCDPISGHVSLYWYRQALGQGPEFLTYFNYEAQQDKSGLPNDRFSAERPEGSISTLTIQRTEQRDSAMYRCASSLDQGPFYEQYFGPGTRLTVT.